These T cell receptor beta chains were read from a single sample in a study of cytomegalovirus exposure and HLA in healthy donors. Libraries were prepared by immunoSEQ multiplex PCR; TCRdb keeps only in-frame clonotypes and omits some of them. The table has 150,000 to 250,000 clones, 75% to 85% seen once; the top ten hold around an eighth. Sequencing used PBMCs. The receptors here all came from a woman aged 25 to 39 in good health and CMV-seropositive. Each CDR3 is given with its conserved first and last residue. D genes are given only for firm matches. Clone sizes are given selectively: once, few, many, or a class where the clone is expanded.

J: TRBJ2-4; V: TRBV7-9; D: TRBD1; size: .; DNA: TGTGCCAGCAGTTCTACAGGGGGGCTGAACATTCAGTACTTC; CDR3: CASSSTGGLNIQYF
J: TRBJ1-2; V: TRBV19; D: TRBD1; size: once; DNA: TGTGCCAGTAGTGAGGACAGGGTATTGAATGGCTACACCTTC; CDR3: CASSEDRVLNGYTF
J: TRBJ1-4; V: TRBV30; D: TRBD1; size: .; DNA: TGTGCCTTAAATGGGGCAGGGGGTAATGAAAAACTGTTTTTT; CDR3: CALNGAGGNEKLFF
J: TRBJ2-4; V: TRBV29-1; D: TRBD1; size: .; DNA: TGCAGCGTAGCCATAGGGGGCAACAAAAACATTCAGTACTTC; CDR3: CSVAIGGNKNIQYF
J: TRBJ1-5; V: TRBV18; D: .; size: .; DNA: TGTGCCAGCTCTTCAGGAAACAGCAATCAGCCCCAGCATTTT; CDR3: CASSSGNSNQPQHF
J: TRBJ1-5; V: TRBV7-6; D: .; size: .; DNA: TGTGCCAGCAGCCCATCAGGGGCTAGCAATCAGCCCCAGCATTTT; CDR3: CASSPSGASNQPQHF
J: TRBJ2-7; V: TRBV28; D: .; size: .; DNA: TGTGCCAGCAGTCCCCTCTACGAGCAGTACTTC; CDR3: CASSPLYEQYF
J: TRBJ2-3; V: TRBV5-1; D: TRBD2; size: .; DNA: TGCGCCAGCAGCTTAGGACTAGCCGAGAGGGTAGATACGCAGTATTTT; CDR3: CASSLGLAERVDTQYF
J: TRBJ1-1; V: TRBV7-8; D: TRBD1; size: .; DNA: TGTGCCAGCAGCGAGAAACAGGGGCGGAACACTGAAGCTTTCTTT; CDR3: CASSEKQGRNTEAFF
J: TRBJ1-3; V: TRBV27; D: .; size: .; DNA: TGTGCCAGCAGTCCGGTCCCTTCTCGCGGAAACACCATATATTTT; CDR3: CASSPVPSRGNTIYF
J: TRBJ1-1; V: TRBV5-1; D: TRBD1; size: .; DNA: TGCGCCAGCAGCTTGTGGACAGGACAGATGAACACTGAAGCTTTCTTT; CDR3: CASSLWTGQMNTEAFF
J: TRBJ2-1; V: TRBV11-2; D: .; size: .; DNA: TGTGCCAGCAGCTTAGGGCGGGAAGGGTACAATGAGCAGTTCTTC; CDR3: CASSLGREGYNEQFF
J: TRBJ1-2; V: TRBV6-1; D: .; size: .; DNA: TGTGCCAGCAGTGCAACAGGGATGTGGGACTATGGCTACACCTTC; CDR3: CASSATGMWDYGYTF
J: TRBJ2-7; V: TRBV5-6; D: TRBD1; size: .; DNA: TGTGCCAGCAGCTGGAGGACAGGGCTCAACGAGCAGTACTTC; CDR3: CASSWRTGLNEQYF
J: TRBJ2-1; V: TRBV5-1; D: .; size: .; DNA: TGCGCCAGCAGCGCACTACAAGCGTATGAGCAGTTCTTC; CDR3: CASSALQAYEQFF
J: TRBJ1-1; V: TRBV5-1; D: .; size: .; DNA: TGCGCCAGCAGCTTACAAGGGGGGAACACTGAAGCTTTCTTT; CDR3: CASSLQGGNTEAFF
J: TRBJ2-5; V: TRBV6-1; D: .; size: .; DNA: TGTGCCAGCAGTGAATTCGTGGGAGTGAAAGAGACCCAGTACTTC; CDR3: CASSEFVGVKETQYF
J: TRBJ2-7; V: TRBV28; D: TRBD2; size: once; DNA: TGTGCCAGCAGTTTCGGGGGACTAGCGGAGAACTACGAGCAGTACTTC; CDR3: CASSFGGLAENYEQYF
J: TRBJ1-2; V: TRBV5-1; D: .; size: .; DNA: TGCGCCAGCAGCTTGGGACAGCACTATGGCTACACCTTC; CDR3: CASSLGQHYGYTF
J: TRBJ2-5; V: TRBV25-1; D: TRBD1; size: .; DNA: TGTGCCAGCAGTGAATACGAGACAGGGGGCGGAGAGACCCAGTACTTC; CDR3: CASSEYETGGGETQYF
J: TRBJ2-5; V: TRBV7-6; D: .; size: .; DNA: TGTGCCAGCAGCTTGCTAACCCAGACGAGAGGGCGCGGAGAGACCCAGTACTTC; CDR3: CASSLLTQTRGRGETQYF
J: TRBJ1-5; V: TRBV28; D: TRBD1; size: .; DNA: TGTGCCAGCAGTTTGCACAGGGGGAAGAATCAGCCCCAGCATTTT; CDR3: CASSLHRGKNQPQHF
J: TRBJ1-2; V: TRBV20-1; D: .; size: few; DNA: TGCAGTGCTAGTGGCAGCTATGGCTACACCTTC; CDR3: CSASGSYGYTF
J: TRBJ2-7; V: TRBV30; D: .; size: .; DNA: TGTGCCTGGAGGGGAGCCTTCTACGAGCAGTACTTC; CDR3: CAWRGAFYEQYF
J: TRBJ2-1; V: TRBV27; D: TRBD2; size: once; DNA: TGTGCCAGCAGTCTTCGGACTAGCGGGAGGCAGTTCTTC; CDR3: CASSLRTSGRQFF
J: TRBJ2-7; V: TRBV7-9; D: .; size: .; DNA: TGTGCCAGCAGCACGGAGCGGGTATCCTACGAGCAGTACTTC; CDR3: CASSTERVSYEQYF
J: TRBJ2-1; V: TRBV5-5; D: .; size: once; DNA: TGTGCCAGCAGCCCGGATGGGGCGTTAGGTGAGCAGTTCTTC; CDR3: CASSPDGALGEQFF